The present TCR beta chain was sequenced within a study of monozygotic twins with cystic fibrosis. Comments on this clone: Its cognate antigen is unknown.

Study results and limitations: Clonality was generally low (median roughly 0.01), higher in the most severe patients. Age, concordance and disease severity did not associate with shared CDR3 numbers. In 13 of 16 pairs, V gene usage was closest to the co-twin's.

Sequencing was performed with immunoSEQ multiplex PCR; in TCRdb, only in-frame clones are kept and a portion is missing. This table holds roughly 25,000 clones, about 96% found once. Trimming left V 6 bases short and J 0 bases short, with 18 bases between. CDR3 length: 16 residues. Germline CDR1 reads SEHNR; CDR2 reads FQNEAQ (reference sequence). The sequencing input was blood. This receptor was obtained from a girl aged 2 to 9 with cystic fibrosis. The chain has TRBV7-9 and TRBJ2-7, with TRBD2 as a possible D gene (5 bases). The CDR3, as DNA: TGTGCCAGCAGGGGTAGCGCAAGGTTGGGCTCCTACGAGCAGTACTTC. Translation gives CASRGSARLGSYEQYF.